This TCR beta chain emerged from a study of T cells after yellow fever vaccination. Study-wide results and limits: A minor fraction of clonotypes spanned both CD4 and CD8 compartments. Post-booster repertoires contained most primary-vaccination clones again (about 95% CD4, less than 90% CD8).

5'RACE template switching produced TCR cDNA carrying a universal primer site and UMIs. TCRdb re-derived calls from the 5' RACE reads in MiXCR, one entry per CDR3 protein. The sample records around 310,000 distinct CDR3 sequences, 3% to 4.5% being singletons. This clonotype has ten or more counts. Its cognate antigen is unknown. Trimming stripped 0 bases from V and 4 bases from J, with 9 bases between. Germline CDR1 SGDLS, CDR2 YYNGEE. This CDR3 region has 14 residues. The chain is built from TRBV9 and TRBJ2-3; D is possibly TRBD1 (6 bases). The sequenced sample was PBMCs, obtained on the day of the yellow fever booster vaccination. The sequence derives from a man between 18 and 35 years old who received the YFV17D yellow fever vaccine. CDR3 amino acids: CASSVEGEPDTQYF. The CDR3 coding sequence is TGTGCCAGCAGCGTAGAGGGGGAACCAGATACGCAGTATTTT.